Below are 14 T cell receptor beta chains sequenced from a single sample in a study of T cells after yellow fever vaccination. Via MiXCR, TCRdb re-called the 5' RACE reads, giving one row per CDR3 protein. The sample includes more than 75,000 distinct CDR3 sequences, around 9.8% of them seen just once. The sample here was CD8+ T cells not binding an NS4B(214-222) dextramer, sorted from PBMCs, taken roughly 15 days after the first yellow fever vaccination. Receptors were obtained from a man between 18 and 29 years old who received the YFV17D yellow fever vaccine.

The rearrangement joins TRBV4-3 to TRBJ2-7; a possible D gene is TRBD2 (5 bases). This CDR3 contains 13 residues. The V gene's germline CDR1 is LGHNA and CDR2 YSLEER. Trimming left V 4 bases short and J 4 bases short, with 11 bases between. CDR3 residues: CASSPGSGYEQYF. CDR3 DNA sequence: TGCGCCAGCAGCCCCGGGTCGGGATACGAGCAGTACTTC.

The chain couples TRBV11-2 to TRBJ2-1; perhaps TRBD2 as D (5 bases). The germline V gene has CDR1 SGHAT and CDR2 FQNNGV. This CDR3 is 13 amino acids long. The V end lost 5 bases, the J end lost 3 bases, and 8 bases lay between the germline ends. CDR3: CASSIRGYNEQFF. The CDR3 DNA is TGTGCCAGCAGCATCCGGGGCTACAATGAGCAGTTCTTC.

This clonotype was seen ten or more times. The V call is TRBV29-1, the J call TRBJ1-1; D not certain. V was cut by 5 bases and J by 6 bases, with 13 bases left in between. The CDR3 spans 12 residues. The germline CDR1 and CDR2 sequences are SQVTM and ANQGSEA. CDR3 coding DNA: TGCAGCGTTCGAGTAGGACGCGCTGAAGCTTTCTTT. Translating it yields CSVRVGRAEAFF. The whole variable domain, remainder taken from reference TRBV29-1 and TRBJ1-1, is SAVISQKPSRDICQRGTSLTIQCQVDSQVTMMFWYRQQPGQSLTLIATANQGSEATYESGFVIDKFPISRPNLTFSTLTVSNMSPEDSSIYLCSVRVGRAEAFFGQGTRLTVV.

This clonotype was observed a few times. V and J are TRBV2 and TRBJ1-2; 7 bases are shared with TRBD1. V lost 4 bases and J lost 5; bases outside the gene matches: 7. This CDR3 has 14 amino acids. Germline CDR1 SNHLY, CDR2 FYNNEI. The DNA for the CDR3 is TGTGCCAGCAGTGGAGACAGGGATCTTTATGGCTACACCTTC. The encoded protein is CASSGDRDLYGYTF.

There are many counts of this clonotype. This sequence joins TRBV5-1 and TRBJ2-3, with 7 bases aligning to TRBD1. The CDR3 loop spans 19 amino acids. Trimming at V came to 4 bases and at J to 0 bases, leaving 17 bases not matched to a gene. Germline V lookup: CDR1 SGHRS, CDR2 YFSETQ. Written as DNA, the CDR3 is TGCGCCAGCAGCCGAACCTCAACTGGACAGGCGATTAGCACAGATACGCAGTATTTT. Translating it yields CASSRTSTGQAISTDTQYF.

The sample holds a few counts of this clonotype. The chain links TRBV4-1 to TRBJ2-3, with 9 bases lining up with TRBD2. CDR1 is MGHRA, CDR2 YSYEKL, per germline. The CDR3 is 17 amino acids. The junction had 8 bases not matched to a gene; V was cut back by 2 bases and J by 2 bases. CDR3 nucleotide sequence: TGCGCCAGCAGCCAAAGGGGAGCGGGGGGTTACACAGATACGCAGTATTTT. Translation gives CASSQRGAGGYTDTQYF.

This clonotype was seen a few times. This chain connects TRBV14 to TRBJ2-7; no reliable D call. CDR3 size: 15 residues. Deletions cut 0 bases from V and 4 bases from J, with 13 bases between. Germline V gives CDR1 SGHDN, CDR2 FVKESK. The CDR3 sequence: CASSQDAPGWYEQYV. CDR3 nucleotides: TGTGCCAGCAGCCAAGATGCGCCGGGTTGGTACGAGCAGTACGTC.

This clonotype was found a few times. The V call is TRBV6-5, the J call TRBJ1-5; tentative D call: TRBD1 (6 bases). V was pared by 4 bases and J by 2 bases, with 9 bases between. The CDR3 has 14 amino acids. CDR1 and CDR2 (germline): MNHEY, SVGAGI. CDR3 DNA sequence: TGTGCCAGCAGTTTCAGGGGTGGCAATCAGCCCCAGCATTTT. This sequence encodes CASSFRGGNQPQHF.

The gene calls are TRBV7-8 and TRBJ2-7; D gene uncertain. The CDR3 sequence is 13 residues long. Germline CDR1 and CDR2: SGHVS and FQNEAQ. Trimming took 3 bases from V and 10 from J, leaving 16 bases between them. The CDR3 region has the DNA TGTGCCAGCAGCTTTAGGTCCCAGTGGGTCCAGTACGTC. This translates into CASSFRSQWVQYV.

This clonotype appeared many times. The V call is TRBV7-8, the J call TRBJ2-5, with D hard to call. CDR1 and CDR2 (germline): SGHVS, FQNEAQ. The V gene lost 1 base and the J gene lost 1 base, with 7 bases spanning the gap. The CDR3 runs to 14 residues. The CDR3 is CASSLDPGQETQYF. Here the CDR3 DNA reads TGTGCCAGCAGCTTAGATCCGGGCCAAGAGACCCAGTACTTC.

V is TRBV4-2 and J is TRBJ2-2; 8 nucleotides align to TRBD1. Germline V lookup: CDR1 LGHNA, CDR2 YNFKEQ. There are 16 residues in the CDR3. V dropped 6 bases and J dropped 1; count of bases not matched to a gene: 7. CDR3 coding DNA: TGTGCCAGCAGTCCCCCTGGACAGGGGAACACCGGGGAGCTGTTTTTT. This codes for CASSPPGQGNTGELFF.

This clonotype was observed a handful of times. The chain carries TRBV21-1 and TRBJ2-1; TRBD2, the table's D call, lacks a check against the DNA. TRBV21-1 is listed as a pseudogene. This CDR3 contains 17 residues. CDR3 nucleotide sequence: TGTGCCAGCAGCAAAAGGGGACTGACTAAACTATACAATGAGCAGTTCTTC. Its protein product is CASSKRGLTKLYNEQFF.

The V gene is TRBV4-2, the J gene TRBJ2-7; TRBD1 matches at 7 bases. This CDR3 contains 13 residues. CDR1 LGHNA and CDR2 YNFKEQ come from the germline V gene. J lost 3 bases, V lost 3 bases, and 2 bases had no gene match. The CDR3 sequence is CASSHGQDYEQYF. The CDR3 DNA follows: TGTGCCAGCAGCCACGGACAGGACTACGAGCAGTACTTC.

This chain uses TRBV27 with TRBJ2-7, with 7 bases lining up with TRBD1. With 0 bases clipped from V and 3 bases from J, the junction kept 5 bases outside the gene matches. Germline V gene sequence: CDR1 MNHEY, CDR2 SMNVEV (reference sequence). The CDR3 length is 15 residues. The CDR3 DNA reads as TGTGCCAGCAGTTTATCCGGGACAGCTTTCTACGAGCAGTACGTC. Amino acid sequence: CASSLSGTAFYEQYV.